The source of this T cell receptor (beta chain) is a study of shared clonotypes between healthy human individuals. CD8 cells classed as naive were CD45RO-negative and positively selected for CCR7, excluding terminally differentiated effector memory CD45RA+ cells. The CDR3 length is 14 residues. Germline V gives CDR1 SQVTM, CDR2 ANQGSEA. Losses at the gene ends were 4 bases for V and 4 bases for J; bases not matched to a gene: 8. Every subset had its genomic DNA shared out evenly among several immunoSEQ plates. Method: immunoSEQ multiplex PCR; TCRdb's copy keeps in-frame clones and lacks some. This sample carries approximately 650,000 clones, 95% to 96% of them seen once, and the ten largest clones take 0.11%.

This chain uses TRBV29-1 with TRBJ2-7, with TRBD2 identical over 9 bases. Sequencing used naive CD8+ T cells sorted from blood. This receptor was obtained from a young woman in good health. CDR3: CSVVLAGPLYEQYF. In DNA form, the CDR3 reads TGCAGCGTTGTTCTAGCGGGGCCACTATACGAGCAGTACTTC.